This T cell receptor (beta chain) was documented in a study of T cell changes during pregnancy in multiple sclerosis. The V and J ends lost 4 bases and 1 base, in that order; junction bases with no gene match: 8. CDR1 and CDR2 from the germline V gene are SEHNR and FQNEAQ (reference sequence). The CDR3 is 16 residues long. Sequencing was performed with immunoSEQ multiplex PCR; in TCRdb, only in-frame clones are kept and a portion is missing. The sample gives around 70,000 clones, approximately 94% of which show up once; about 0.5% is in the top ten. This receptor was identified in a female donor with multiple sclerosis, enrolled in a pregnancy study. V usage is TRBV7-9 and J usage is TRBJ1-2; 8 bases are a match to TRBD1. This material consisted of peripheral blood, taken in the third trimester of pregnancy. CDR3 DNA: TGTGCCAGCAGCTCAGCCACGACAGGGGTTAACTATGGCTACACCTTC. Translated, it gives CASSSATTGVNYGYTF.